What follows describes a single T cell receptor (beta chain). This clone has a single count. Its antigen is not yet known. The input lacks base qualities; no much larger clone sits a single base away. These data belong to a study of T cell responses to AZD1222 COVID-19 vaccine (dated by TCRdb to about 2021). Turning to the overall study: Because spike-specific TCR depth and breadth did not differ between the two schedules, AZD1222 recipients who got a second dose at roughly 4 weeks were pooled with those who got a second dose at roughly 12 weeks. A total of about 230 trial participants underwent TCR sequencing, of whom 207 received two doses of AZD1222 and about 25 received two doses of the MenACWY control vaccine. Trial participants were enrolled by age into 18-55, 56-69 and 70-plus year subgroups, with around 150, 28 and 57 TCR-sequenced participants respectively. Overall results and qualifications from the work: Only a handful of AZD1222 recipients were SARS-CoV-2 seropositive at baseline, limiting conclusions about previously exposed vaccinees. Epitopes outside the regions mutated in the B.1.351 and B.1.1.7 variants were reportedly recognized by nearly half of the unique spike-specific TCRs. Most participants were white British and females outnumbered males, and the authors suggested that clonal diversity may have been underestimated. The vaccine-associated CD4 TCRs covered the entire spike protein, and the dominant responses fell in regions 160-218 and 743-854. Spike-specific TCR breadth and depth rose significantly after two AZD1222 doses compared with day 0 and with MenACWY recipients. No day 14 peak-response samples were available, so repertoires were characterized only after the peak T cell response. The 56-69-year group was small, and its depth increase did not reach significance, likely because of low power.

CDR1 and CDR2 were assigned from the germline V gene as MDHEN and SYDVKM. The junction carries 16 bases between V and J, which are trimmed by 5 bases and 5 bases respectively. Inclusive of the bounding cysteine and phenylalanine, the CDR3 is 15 residues long. Only the CDR3 part of the read is kept: 45 bases, read in frame from the first base. Per the publication, the time point label means: baseline before first vaccination. The vaccinee samples were drawn from two UK trials, COV001 and COV002, one of which was a single-blind randomized controlled phase 2/3 trial testing AZD1222 (ChAdOx1 nCoV-19) in healthy adults. Trial participant PBMC samples were collected at day 0 and day 28 after the second dose for TCRbeta chain sequencing. The CDR3 regions of human TCRbeta chains were analyzed by immunosequencing. The study's own analysis went as follows. TCRs in the repertoires were compared against a reference library of SARS-CoV-2-specific TCRs that had been generated with the MIRA antigen-specificity platform. Breadth was defined as the fraction of unique TCRs that were SARS-CoV-2-associated, and depth was defined as the fraction of total T cells that were SARS-CoV-2-associated. Using the MIRA data, every spike-specific TCR was mapped to the spike region that the TCR reacted to and assigned to either a CD4 or a CD8 class. Log10-transformed breadth and depth values were compared by one-way ANOVA with Sidak's multiple comparisons tests. TCRdb provides this immuneACCESS table in a form limited to in-frame rearrangements. Some clones are lacking; in checked studies, under half of them reflect an unresolved V gene, and why the rest are absent is not known. That table supplies the V and J calls and clone size; D and trimming were determined from the DNA. Recorded for this sample are some 140,000 clones; approximately 90% of them occurred a single time. More than 5.5% of the sample comes from the top ten.

The sequenced sample was peripheral blood, obtained on day 0 of AZD1222 vaccination. The source is an adult in good health. The rearrangement combines TRBV28 with TRBJ2-1; confidence is insufficient to name the D gene. CDR3 protein: CASSPRRAPHNEQFF. The sequenced DNA: TGTGCCAGCAGTCCCCGGAGAGCCCCACACAATGAGCAGTTCTTC.